This T cell receptor beta chain was sequenced during a study of cytomegalovirus exposure and HLA in healthy donors. The V and J ends lost 2 bases and 4 bases, in that order; junction bases with no gene match: 4. The CDR3 length is 16 residues. Looked up from germline, CDR1 is MNHEY and CDR2 is SVGAGI. The PCR contained 60 Vbeta and 13 Jbeta primers. TCRdb keeps only in-frame clones here, not all; method: immunoSEQ multiplex PCR. The sample gives over 130,000 clones, around 59% of which show up once; around 1.9% is in the top ten. Concerning this clone: Its antigen remains unidentified.

The donors, nominally healthy at sampling, likely had unrecorded immune exposures. Study-wide results and limits: In the analysis, some V segments, TRBV6-2 and TRBV6-3 included, were excluded as indistinguishable.

The sample comprised PBMCs. The TCR sequence derives from a male donor in good health and CMV-seronegative. The genes are TRBV6-5 and TRBJ2-7; 14 bases are shared with TRBD2. The CDR3 here is CASSYRLAGGQYEQYF. The CDR3 nucleotides are TGTGCCAGCAGTTACCGACTAGCGGGGGGGCAATACGAGCAGTACTTC.